These 26 T cell receptor beta chains were sequenced from one sample in a study of blood T cells in healthy people across ages. Alongside a J-beta primer mix, a sample-barcoded 5' primer served in a second PCR lasting about 6 to 12 cycles. TCRdb used MiXCR to reprocess the 5' RACE reads, holding one entry per CDR3 protein. The table lists roughly 680,000 distinct CDR3 sequences, 21% of them singletons. Sequences were obtained from blood. All receptors derive from a man in his sixties or seventies in good health.

This chain links TRBV6-6 with TRBJ2-5; weak D call: TRBD1 (5 bases). CDR1 and CDR2 (germline): MNHNY, SVGAGI (reference sequence). Trimming stripped 7 bases from V and 2 bases from J, with 17 bases between. This CDR3 region has 15 residues. The CDR3 is CASTLNRILQETQYF. The DNA for the CDR3 is TGTGCCAGCACCTTGAACAGGATCCTTCAAGAGACCCAGTACTTC.

The gene calls are TRBV15 and TRBJ2-1, with D uncertain. This CDR3 comprises 18 residues. The germline V gene encodes CDR1 LNHNV and CDR2 YYDKDF (reference sequence). V lost 0 bases to trimming and J lost 4 bases, with 19 bases between them. CDR3 DNA sequence: TGTGCCACCAGCAGAGACGGTCCCTCCGCCGCATGGTACAATGAGCAGTTCTTC. It yields the protein CATSRDGPSAAWYNEQFF.

A note on this clonotype: At one end, the junction sequence differs from germline, possibly due to a read error. The chain joins TRBV20-1 to TRBJ2-1, with 7 bases fitting TRBD2. CDR1 and CDR2 (germline): DFQATT, SNEGSKA (reference sequence). The CDR3 contains 13 residues. The CDR3 region is CSAGPGLNNKQFF. CDR3 sequence (DNA): TGCAGTGCTGGACCGGGACTAAACAATAAGCAGTTCTTC.

The rearrangement joins TRBV6-1 to TRBJ2-2; 8 positions agree with TRBD2. The CDR3 sequence is 18 residues long. Germline V gives CDR1 MNHNS, CDR2 SASEGT. The junction had 11 bases not matched to a gene; V was cut back by 2 bases and J by 3 bases. Here the CDR3 reads CASSEPTSGATYTGELFF. The CDR3 bases are TGTGCCAGCAGTGAACCCACTAGCGGAGCGACTTACACCGGGGAGCTGTTTTTT.

This clonotype was seen a single time. This chain connects TRBV14 to TRBJ1-1, with unresolved D. Germline CDR1 reads SGHDN; CDR2 reads FVKESK. CDR3 size: 12 residues. Between the trimmed V and J ends, which lost 4 bases and 8 bases, there was a span of 11 bases. In nucleotides, the CDR3 is TGTGCCAGCAGCCGTGGCCGAAGAGAAGCTTTCTTT. Translated, it gives CASSRGRREAFF.

This clonotype was counted a few times. J is TRBJ2-1 and V is TRBV29-1; TRBD1 aligns across 9 bases. The junction had 14 bases not matched to a gene; V was cut back by 8 bases and J by 6 bases. The CDR3 loop spans 15 amino acids. Per germline, CDR1 SQVTM and CDR2 ANQGSEA. The CDR3 sequence: CSSQEPGQGRNEQFF. In DNA, the CDR3 is TGCAGCTCCCAAGAGCCGGGACAGGGACGCAATGAGCAGTTCTTC.

This clonotype has just a few counts. The chain joins TRBV20-1 to TRBJ2-1; 9 bases align to TRBD2. The germline gives CDR1 DFQATT, CDR2 SNEGSKA (reference sequence). The CDR3 has 15 amino acids. The trim removed 0 bases at V and 3 bases at J, leaving 3 bases unmatched. The CDR3 region is CSARDIAGVYNEQFF. The DNA for the CDR3 is TGCAGTGCTAGAGACATAGCGGGAGTCTACAATGAGCAGTTCTTC.

The chain has TRBV20-1 and TRBJ2-1, with TRBD2 matching 10 bases. From germline, CDR1 is DFQATT and CDR2 SNEGSKA (reference sequence). V lost 0 bases and J lost 4; bases outside the gene matches: 12. The CDR3 contains 18 residues. The CDR3 here is CSARDRPPLAGFYNEQFF. The CDR3 DNA is TGCAGTGCTAGAGACAGACCACCACTAGCGGGATTTTACAATGAGCAGTTCTTC.

This clonotype has only a few counts. This chain uses TRBV29-1 with TRBJ2-5; D ambiguous. The CDR3 sequence is 12 residues long. The ends were cut back, 4 bases at V and 2 bases at J, with 8 bases in the middle. Germline CDR1 SQVTM, CDR2 ANQGSEA. The CDR3 spells CSVVGSQETQYF. DNA for the CDR3: TGCAGCGTTGTAGGAAGTCAAGAGACCCAGTACTTC.

This clonotype has just a few counts. The chain employs TRBV7-9 and TRBJ2-3; D is ambiguous. V lost 11 bases, J lost 5 bases, and 17 bases lay in between. The length of the CDR3 is 13 residues. CDR1 SEHNR and CDR2 FQNEAQ come from the germline V gene (reference sequence). The CDR3 loop reads CAVLSQDRDTQYF. CDR3 DNA sequence: TGTGCCGTCCTTAGCCAGGATCGAGATACGCAGTATTTT.

This clonotype was detected a few times. CDR3 DNA sequence: TGCAGTGCTAGAGATCCGACTACAGGGGAAGAGACCCAGTACTTC. It encodes CSARDPTTGEETQYF. V gene TRBV20-1 combines with J gene TRBJ2-5; 7 bases are shared with TRBD1. Germline loops: CDR1 DFQATT, CDR2 SNEGSKA (reference sequence). V lost 0 bases, J lost 3 bases, and 7 bases stayed unmatched. This CDR3 contains 15 residues.

The chain carries TRBV27 and TRBJ2-3; TRBD2 aligns across 11 bases. V lost 6 bases and J lost 4; bases outside the gene matches: 6. The CDR3 is 15 residues long. Germline CDR1 is MNHEY and CDR2 is SMNVEV (reference sequence). The CDR3 DNA follows: TGTGCCAGCAGCATACTAGCGGGAGTGGCAGATACGCAGTATTTT. It translates to CASSILAGVADTQYF.

This CDR3 is CSVDPGTSKQYF. CDR3 DNA: TGCAGCGTTGACCCCGGGACTAGCAAGCAGTACTTC. The V and J genes are TRBV29-1 and TRBJ2-5; 9 bases are a match to TRBD2. The CDR3 spans 12 residues. The germline CDR1 and CDR2 sequences are SQVTM and ANQGSEA. Germline trimming cut 3 bases from V and 11 bases from J; bases unmatched to any gene: 7.

CDR3 loop: CATKLTGSGNTIYF. CDR3 nucleotide sequence: TGTGCCACCAAACTGACAGGCTCTGGAAACACCATATATTTT. The chain links TRBV15 to TRBJ1-3; TRBD1 might be the D (6 bases). Between the trimmed V and J ends, which lost 7 bases and 0 bases, there was a span of 10 bases. Germline CDR1 reads LNHNV; CDR2 reads YYDKDF (reference sequence). There are 14 residues in the CDR3. Full variable domain (missing parts from reference TRBV15 and TRBJ1-3): DAMVIQNPRYQVTQFGKPVTLSCSQTLNHNVMYWYQQKSSQAPKLLFHYYDKDFNNEADTPDNFQSRRPNTSFCFLDIRSPGLGDTAMYLCATKLTGSGNTIYFGEGSWLTVV.

This clonotype showed up just a few times. At one of its ends the junction is not consistent with the germline gene, which may arise from a read error. The CDR3 DNA sequence: TGTGCCGGCAGTTTATTCAATCAGCCCCAGCATTTT. It yields the protein CAGSLFNQPQHF. The chain couples TRBV28 to TRBJ1-5; no firm D call. CDR3 length: 12 residues. CDR1 and CDR2 (germline): MDHEN, SYDVKM.

Only a few counts were recorded for this clonotype. The V gene is TRBV4-1, the J gene TRBJ1-6; no firm D call. The CDR3 length is 19 residues. With 0 bases removed from V and 2 bases from J, the gap between germline ends came to 17 bases. Germline CDR1 is MGHRA and CDR2 is YSYEKL. The CDR3 spells CASSQEAPSVGTYNSPLHF. In DNA form, the CDR3 reads TGCGCCAGCAGCCAAGAGGCCCCCTCGGTGGGGACCTATAATTCACCCCTCCACTTT.

This clonotype was picked up a small number of times. DNA for the CDR3: TGTGCCAGCACCGACGGGCTCCAAGAGACCCAGTACTTC. Its protein is CASTDGLQETQYF. The V gene is TRBV6-2 or TRBV6-3, the J gene TRBJ2-7; D gene uncertain. The J call is in doubt because the DNA end fits TRBJ2-5 better. CDR1 and CDR2 (germline): MNHEY, SVGEGT. This CDR3 contains 13 residues.

The chain uses TRBV27 and TRBJ1-1; TRBD1 matches at 7 bases. The J segment lost 4 bases and the V segment lost 4 bases, leaving 12 bases of the junction unmatched. This CDR3 has 16 residues. From germline, CDR1 is MNHEY and CDR2 SMNVEV (reference sequence). CDR3: CASSSSTGPGGTEAFF. The DNA for the CDR3 is TGTGCCAGCAGTTCGTCGACAGGGCCGGGGGGCACTGAAGCTTTCTTT.

The chain has TRBV7-9 and TRBJ2-3; 8 bases fit TRBD2. Germline CDR1 SEHNR, CDR2 FQNEAQ (reference sequence). This CDR3 comprises 14 residues. J was trimmed by 6 bases and V by 2 bases; bases with no gene match: 4. CDR3: CASSLPGGGDTQYF. CDR3 sequence (DNA): TGTGCCAGCAGCTTACCGGGAGGGGGTGATACGCAGTATTTT.

The chain links TRBV6-6 to TRBJ2-7; 10 bases align to TRBD1. CDR1 and CDR2 from the germline V gene are MNHNY and SVGAGI (reference sequence). With V trimmed by 2 bases and J by 1 base, 2 bases remained unmatched. This CDR3 is built from 15 residues. DNA for the CDR3: TGTGCCAGCAGTTACCGGACAGGGGGTTCCTACGAGCAGTACTTC. This translates into CASSYRTGGSYEQYF.

The gene calls are TRBV5-6 and TRBJ1-2; D gene uncertain. V was pared by 4 bases and J by 8 bases, with 9 bases between. Looked up from germline, CDR1 is SGHDT and CDR2 is YYEEEE. The CDR3 totals 11 residues. Written as DNA, the CDR3 is TGTGCCAGCAGCGCGTATGAGGGCTACACCTTC. Residues: CASSAYEGYTF.

The chain recombines TRBV28 with TRBJ2-5; D possibly corresponds to TRBD1 (6 bases). There are 16 residues in the CDR3. Between the trimmed V and J ends, which lost 6 bases and 3 bases, there was a span of 20 bases. CDR1 and CDR2 (germline): MDHEN, SYDVKM. This CDR3 is CASSLNVDRPKETQYF. Written as DNA, the CDR3 is TGTGCCAGCAGCCTCAACGTGGACAGACCTAAAGAGACCCAGTACTTC.

The CDR3 sequence: CASSLRRQGARGYTF. The CDR3 DNA is TGTGCCAGCAGTTTACGGCGGCAGGGGGCAAGAGGCTACACCTTC. V usage is TRBV12-3 or TRBV12-4 and J usage is TRBJ1-2; 8 nucleotides match TRBD1. CDR3 size: 15 residues. Losses at the gene ends were 2 bases for V and 8 bases for J; bases not matched to a gene: 10.

This clonotype was seen only a few times. The chain joins TRBV10-3 to TRBJ2-1; a possible D gene is TRBD2 (6 bases). This CDR3 contains 14 residues. In germline, CDR1 is ENHRY, CDR2 SYGVKD. Trimming pared 3 bases from V and 7 bases from J, leaving 13 bases between. The CDR3 coding sequence is TGTGCCATCAGTGATACGGCAGGAGGGAATGAGCAGTTCTTC. This encodes CAISDTAGGNEQFF.

Comments on this clonotype: Relative to the germline gene, one junction end is altered; a read error may explain this. The chain combines TRBV5-5 with TRBJ2-7; D remains ambiguous. Germline CDR1 SGHKS, CDR2 YYEKEE (reference sequence). The CDR3 totals 15 residues. DNA for the CDR3: TGTGCCGGCAGCCACGGACGCCGCGAAAATTACGAGCAGTACTTC. Translation gives CAGSHGRRENYEQYF.

This chain uses TRBV29-1 with TRBJ1-1, with 7 nucleotides matching TRBD1. The CDR3 spans 15 residues. Unmatched junction bases numbered 6, after V lost 2 bases and J lost 0 bases. Looked up from germline, CDR1 is SQVTM and CDR2 is ANQGSEA. The chain's CDR3 is CSVERRGRVNTEAFF. The CDR3 coding sequence is TGCAGCGTTGAACGGAGGGGGCGCGTGAACACTGAAGCTTTCTTT.